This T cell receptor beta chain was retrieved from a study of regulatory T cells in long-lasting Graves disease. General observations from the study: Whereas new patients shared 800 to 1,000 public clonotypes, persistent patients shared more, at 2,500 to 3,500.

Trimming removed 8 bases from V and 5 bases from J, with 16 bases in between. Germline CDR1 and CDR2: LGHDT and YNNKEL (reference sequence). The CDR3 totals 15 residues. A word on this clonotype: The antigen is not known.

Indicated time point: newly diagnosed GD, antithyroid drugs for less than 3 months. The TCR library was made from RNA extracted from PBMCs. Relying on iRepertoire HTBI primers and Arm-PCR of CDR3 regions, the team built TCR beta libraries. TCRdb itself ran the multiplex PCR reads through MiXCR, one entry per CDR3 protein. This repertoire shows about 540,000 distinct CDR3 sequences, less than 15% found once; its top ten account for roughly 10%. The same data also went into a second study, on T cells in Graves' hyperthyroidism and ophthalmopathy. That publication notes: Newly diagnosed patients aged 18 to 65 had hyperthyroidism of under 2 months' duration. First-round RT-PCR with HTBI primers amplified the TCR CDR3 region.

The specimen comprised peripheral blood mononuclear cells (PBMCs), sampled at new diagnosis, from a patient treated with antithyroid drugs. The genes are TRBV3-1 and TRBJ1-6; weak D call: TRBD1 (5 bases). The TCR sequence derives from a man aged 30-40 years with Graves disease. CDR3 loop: CASRSGTGNNSPLHF. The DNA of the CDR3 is TGTGCCAGCCGCTCAGGGACGGGCAATAATTCACCCCTCCACTTT.